These 15 T cell receptor beta chains originate from one sample sequenced in a study of post-analysis software for immune sequencing data. Study-level points and caveats: Relative to controls, patients had about 5 TRBV segments at higher frequency, with TRBV5-6, TRBV5-1 and TRBV20-1 among these.

Their antigen targets remain unknown. Incorporated into the TCR beta cDNA libraries were unique molecular identifiers, which served to reduce PCR and sequencing biases. In TCRdb, the PCR reads were re-called with MiXCR into one record per CDR3 protein. The table shows some 190,000 distinct CDR3 sequences, with approximately 28% occurring only once. Material: blood. The origin of the receptors is a girl aged 2-17 years with multiple sclerosis.

At least ten counts were recorded for this clonotype. The V call is TRBV27, the J call TRBJ2-3, with TRBD1 matching 8 bases. From germline, CDR1 is MNHEY and CDR2 SMNVEV (reference sequence). V was clipped by 1 base and J by 5 bases; unmatched bases: 8. The CDR3 covers 16 residues. CDR3 sequence reads: CASSLLDRAKGDTQYF. The CDR3 DNA is TGTGCCAGCAGTTTATTGGACAGGGCGAAAGGAGATACGCAGTATTTT.

This clonotype has at least ten counts. The V and J genes are TRBV7-2 and TRBJ2-3; D unresolved. Trimming removed 1 base at V and 1 base at J, with 6 bases between. This CDR3 is built from 14 residues. Germline V CDR1 and CDR2: SGHTA, FQGNSA. This CDR3 reads CASSLDIRTDTQYF. The CDR3 nucleotides are TGTGCCAGCAGCTTAGATATCCGCACAGATACGCAGTATTTT.

V is TRBV25-1 and J is TRBJ2-3; D is undetermined. The V gene lost 8 bases and the J gene lost 4 bases, with 16 bases spanning the gap. Germline V lookup: CDR1 MGHDK, CDR2 SYGVNS. The CDR3 covers 14 residues. For the CDR3, the DNA is TGTGCCAGCCTTGGCCCCTTTCGCGCAGATACGCAGTATTTT. It yields the protein CASLGPFRADTQYF.

The gene calls are TRBV19 and TRBJ2-5; tentative D call: TRBD2 (6 bases). From germline, CDR1 is LNHDA and CDR2 SQIVND (reference sequence). The CDR3 spans 16 residues. V was clipped by 1 base and J by 4 bases, with 16 bases between them. The CDR3 protein is CASSIGFGGAAETQYF. The CDR3 DNA sequence: TGTGCCAGTAGTATAGGTTTCGGAGGGGCGGCAGAGACCCAGTACTTC.

This clonotype was counted at least ten times. The chain carries TRBV10-3 and TRBJ2-7; 8 nucleotides match TRBD2. Per the germline V gene, CDR1 is ENHRY and CDR2 is SYGVKD. CDR3 length equals 14 residues. With V trimmed by 3 bases and J by 7 bases, 8 bases remained unmatched. This chain's CDR3 is CAISERGTSGEQYF. CDR3 DNA: TGTGCCATCAGTGAAAGAGGTACTAGCGGTGAGCAGTACTTC.

This clonotype was seen repeatedly, ten times or more. V usage is TRBV29-1 and J usage is TRBJ1-1; D remains unclear. The CDR3 has 10 amino acids. Looked up from germline, CDR1 is SQVTM and CDR2 is ANQGSEA. V gave up 5 bases and J gave up 9 bases, with 10 bases separating them. In nucleotides, the CDR3 is TGCAGCGTTCGGCACGGACAAGCTTTCTTT. Translated: CSVRHGQAFF.

In regard to this clonotype: Possible read error: a much larger clone is one base away. CDR3 DNA: TGTGCCAGCAGTGAATCTCACCGGCGGCAGGGGATGCAGTATTTT. It yields the protein CASSESHRRQGMQYF. This chain uses TRBV25-1 with TRBJ2-3, with a tentative D call TRBD1 (6 bases). This CDR3 contains 15 residues. The V end was cut by 1 base, the J end by 11 bases, with 19 bases between. Germline CDR1 and CDR2: MGHDK and SYGVNS.

The sample holds many counts of this clonotype. The chain uses TRBV5-1 and TRBJ2-1; TRBD2 agrees at 7 bases. V shed 2 bases and J 6 bases; nucleotides not matched to a gene: 8. Germline V CDR1 and CDR2: SGHRS, YFSETQ. The CDR3 extends over 15 amino acids. Here the CDR3 reads CASSLERENVNEQFF. In DNA form, the CDR3 reads TGCGCCAGCAGCTTAGAGCGGGAAAACGTCAATGAGCAGTTCTTC.

This clonotype showed up just a few times. CDR3 sequence reads: CASSEAQVSTQYF. The CDR3 coding sequence is TGTGCCAGCAGTGAAGCGCAGGTGTCTACGCAGTATTTT. The chain joins TRBV2 to TRBJ2-3; D is ambiguous. Trimming shortened V by 0 bases and J by 8 bases, and 9 bases separated the two germline ends. There are 13 residues in the CDR3. Germline V gives CDR1 SNHLY, CDR2 FYNNEI.

The chain recombines TRBV29-1 with TRBJ1-5; 7 bases line up with TRBD1. CDR1 is SQVTM, CDR2 ANQGSEA, per germline. J was trimmed by 2 bases and V by 6 bases; bases with no gene match: 7. This CDR3 region has 14 residues. Here the CDR3 reads CSVTGASGNQPQHF. DNA of the CDR3: TGCAGCGTAACAGGGGCCTCGGGCAATCAGCCCCAGCATTTT.

Comments on this clonotype: The junction shows a germline mismatch at one end, possibly a read error. This chain connects TRBV12-5 to TRBJ2-3, with D perhaps TRBD1 (6 bases). The CDR3 has 16 amino acids. From germline, CDR1 is LGHNT and CDR2 FRNRAP. CDR3 coding DNA: TGTGCTAGTGCCGCGGGCACAGGGCCCCACACAGATGCGCAGTATTTT. This encodes CASAAGTGPHTDAQYF.

To note about this clonotype: A single base separates this from a much larger clone, so it may be a read error. The rearrangement joins TRBV5-1 to TRBJ1-2; possibly TRBD1 for D (5 bases). V lost 4 bases and J 1 base, leaving 11 bases between the germline ends. Germline CDR1 SGHRS, CDR2 YFSETQ. The CDR3 runs 14 residues. The CDR3 is CASSAGAVNYGYTF. CDR3 DNA sequence: TGCGCCAGCAGCGCCGGGGCAGTTAACTATGGCTACACCTTC.

This clonotype was observed a handful of times. The V and J genes are TRBV7-9 and TRBJ1-6; TRBD1 matches at 8 bases. The CDR3 contains 15 residues. Germline CDR1 SEHNR, CDR2 FQNEAQ (reference sequence). J was trimmed by 4 bases and V by 4 bases; bases with no gene match: 3. The DNA for the CDR3 is TGTGCCAGCAGCTCCGGGACAGGTTATAATTCACCCCTCCACTTT. This codes for CASSSGTGYNSPLHF.

Points on this clonotype: A read error may be the cause here, since a much bigger clone is one base away. The rearrangement uses TRBV5-1 and TRBJ2-1; D remains unclear. The CDR3 is made up of 14 amino acids. From germline, CDR1 is SGHRS and CDR2 YFSETQ. The V end lost 7 bases, the J end lost 8 bases, and 19 bases lay between the germline ends. Here the CDR3 DNA reads TGCGCCAGCTCGGAACTAATGGCCGAGGATGAGCAGTTCTTC. Amino acid sequence: CASSELMAEDEQFF.

This clonotype has a handful of counts. The rearrangement links TRBV12-3 or TRBV12-4 to TRBJ2-5, with 10 bases fitting TRBD2. J lost 7 bases, V lost 2 bases, and 13 bases had no gene match. The CDR3 contains 17 residues. CDR3 residues: CASSLYRSGGADGTQYF. The CDR3 bases are TGTGCCAGCAGTTTATACCGAAGCGGGGGGGCCGATGGGACCCAGTACTTC.